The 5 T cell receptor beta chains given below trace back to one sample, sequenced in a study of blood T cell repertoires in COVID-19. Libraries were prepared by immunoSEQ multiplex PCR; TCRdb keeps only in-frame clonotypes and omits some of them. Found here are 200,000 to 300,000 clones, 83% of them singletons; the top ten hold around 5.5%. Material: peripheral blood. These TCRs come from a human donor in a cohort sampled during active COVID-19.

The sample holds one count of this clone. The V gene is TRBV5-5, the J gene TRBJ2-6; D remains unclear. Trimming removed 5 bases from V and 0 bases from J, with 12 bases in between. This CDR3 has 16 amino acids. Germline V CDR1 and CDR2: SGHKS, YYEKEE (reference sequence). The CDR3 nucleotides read TGTGCCAGCAGATCTCTAGTTAGCTCTGGGGCCAACGTCCTGACTTTC. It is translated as CASRSLVSSGANVLTF.

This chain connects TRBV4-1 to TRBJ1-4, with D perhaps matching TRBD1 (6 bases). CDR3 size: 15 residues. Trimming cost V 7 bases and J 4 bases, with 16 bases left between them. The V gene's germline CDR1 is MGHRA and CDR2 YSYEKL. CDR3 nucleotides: TGCGCCAGCACCTCAACAAGGGGGTTTAATGAAAAACTGTTTTTT. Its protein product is CASTSTRGFNEKLFF.

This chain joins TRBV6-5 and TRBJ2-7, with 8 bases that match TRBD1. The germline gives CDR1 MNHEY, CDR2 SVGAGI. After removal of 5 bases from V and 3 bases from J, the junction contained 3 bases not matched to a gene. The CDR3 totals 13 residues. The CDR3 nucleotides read TGTGCCAGCAGTCAGGACAGGGTCTACGAGCAGTACTTC. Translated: CASSQDRVYEQYF.

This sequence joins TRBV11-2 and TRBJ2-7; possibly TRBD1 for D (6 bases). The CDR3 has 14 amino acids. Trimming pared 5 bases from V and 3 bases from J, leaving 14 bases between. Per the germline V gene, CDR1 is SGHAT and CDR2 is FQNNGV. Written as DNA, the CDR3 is TGTGCCAGCAGCGCTAGGACAGCGGTCTACGAGCAGTACTTC. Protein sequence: CASSARTAVYEQYF.

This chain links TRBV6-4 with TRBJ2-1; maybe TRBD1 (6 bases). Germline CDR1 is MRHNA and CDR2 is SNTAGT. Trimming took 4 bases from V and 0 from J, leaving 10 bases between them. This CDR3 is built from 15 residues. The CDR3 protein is CASSGGRGSYNEQFF. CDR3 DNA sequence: TGTGCCAGCAGTGGGGGCAGGGGCTCCTACAATGAGCAGTTCTTC.